This T cell receptor (beta chain) was sequenced for a study of T cells after yellow fever vaccination. For the study at large: When fractions had low cell numbers, they were prepared with SMART-Seq v4 Ultra Low Input. The study, taken as a whole, reports: The secondary T-cell response peaked on day 5, not day 15, but was weaker. Post-booster samples contained most primary-vaccination clones (approximately 96% CD4, about 90% CD8).

This clonotype occurred a few times. What it recognizes is unknown. The germline CDR1 and CDR2 sequences are SGHAT and FQDESV (reference sequence). Losses at the gene ends were 4 bases for V and 0 bases for J; bases not matched to a gene: 15. This CDR3 contains 19 residues. A process of 5'RACE template switching, which added a universal primer site and UMIs, was used to make TCR cDNA. MiXCR, run by TCRdb on the 5' RACE reads, gives a single entry per CDR3 protein. This sample has more than 250,000 distinct CDR3 sequences, with around 6.8% found just once. Specimen: PBMCs, collected 35 to 50 days after the first yellow fever vaccination. The chain links TRBV11-1 to TRBJ1-3, with 7 positions matching TRBD1. The clonotype originates from a man between 18 and 35 years old who received the YFV17D yellow fever vaccine. In DNA form, the CDR3 reads TGTGCCAGCAGCTACCTTGGGACAGAAAACCCGAGCTCTGGAAACACCATATATTTT. This encodes CASSYLGTENPSSGNTIYF.